This T cell receptor beta chain came from a study of T cell changes during pregnancy in multiple sclerosis. With 0 bases clipped from V and 0 bases from J, the junction kept 4 bases outside the gene matches. The CDR3 spans 16 residues. The table came from immunoSEQ multiplex PCR; TCRdb's copy has only in-frame clones and leaves some out. The sample has some 17,000 clones, almost 85% seen once. The receptor was derived from a female donor in good health, enrolled as a control in a pregnancy study. The chain links TRBV23-1 to TRBJ2-7, with TRBD2 matching 8 bases. TRBV23-1 is an ORF, with its function uncertain. Sequenced material: CD8+ T cells from peripheral blood mononuclear cells, taken in the third trimester of pregnancy. The CDR3 sequence is CASSQSERGSSYEQYF. CDR3 nucleotide sequence: TGCGCCAGCAGTCAATCTGAGCGGGGGAGCTCCTACGAGCAGTACTTC.